The clone carrying this TCR beta chain was detected a few times. The target antigen is unknown. This entry is derived from a study of post-analysis software for immune sequencing data. Study-level information: Relapsing-remitting, secondary progressive and progressive-relapsing multiple sclerosis courses were included. Whole-study results and caveats: Patients showed TRBV5-6, TRBV5-1 and TRBV20-1 among a few TRBV segments more frequent than in controls.

The germline V and J ends were trimmed by 8 bases and 5 bases, with 10 bases remaining between them. CDR3 length equals 13 residues. Looked up from germline, CDR1 is MNHNS and CDR2 is SASEGT. The TCR beta cDNA libraries contained unique molecular identifiers. The yield from roughly 1 to 10 million T cells was roughly 0.5 million cDNA molecules in total. TCRdb fed the PCR reads into MiXCR, producing one record per CDR3 protein. In the table there are some 700,000 distinct CDR3 sequences, approximately 59% of which are singletons. The receptor was derived from a girl aged 2-10 years with multiple sclerosis. The genes are TRBV6-1 and TRBJ1-6; D perhaps matches TRBD1 (5 bases). The sample consisted of blood. CDR3 nucleotides: TGTGCCAGCGGGACGGTAGATAATTCACCCCTCCACTTT. Translated, it gives CASGTVDNSPLHF.